This paragraph reports one T cell receptor beta chain. Data came from immunoSEQ multiplex PCR; TCRdb stores just in-frame clones and leaves some out. The table lists 35,000 to 40,000 clones, approximately 90% of them singletons. This entry comes from a study of OX40 agonist ivuxolimab in advanced cancers. This sequence was found in an adult with an advanced solid tumor such as melanoma, head and neck, liver or kidney cancer. This material consisted of CD4+ or CD8+ T cells sorted from blood, taken in a trial of the OX40 agonist ivuxolimab.

The CDR3 nucleotides read TGTGCCAGCCGGCCCCGGGACAGTTTTAATCAGCCCCAGCATTTT. Translated, it gives CASRPRDSFNQPQHF. V and J are TRBV27 and TRBJ1-5; TRBD1 agrees at 7 bases. The trim removed 8 bases at V and 4 bases at J, leaving 11 bases unmatched. Germline lookup yields CDR1 MNHEY and CDR2 SMNVEV (reference sequence). This CDR3 has 15 amino acids.